This T cell receptor beta chain is from a study of blood T cell repertoires in COVID-19. Across the study: The United States, Italy and Spain provided the acute and convalescent COVID-19 samples. T cells, B-cell-depleted T cells, or PBMCs supplied cDNA or gDNA.

V shed 3 bases and J 6 bases; nucleotides not matched to a gene: 1. This CDR3 comprises 13 residues. CDR1 is KGHSH and CDR2 is LQKENI in the germline V gene. In the original workflow: Reference gene primers were amplified, and this amplification served to estimate nucleated cell counts. Here immunoSEQ multiplex PCR was the method, and the copy in TCRdb shows in-frame clones only, minus some. D and trimming were read from the DNA, whereas the V and J calls and clone size are those reported in that table. The profile shows about 110,000 clones, roughly 81% of them singletons. On this clone itself: Additional DNA sequences in this sample encode the identical CDR3.

This chain joins TRBV18 and TRBJ1-2; 10 nucleotides align to TRBD1. The sequencing sample was made of peripheral blood. This sequence originates from a man between 40 and 49 years old with acute or convalescent COVID-19. The CDR3 coding sequence is TGTGCCAGCTCACCTGGACAGGGGGATGGCTACACCTTC. It encodes CASSPGQGDGYTF.